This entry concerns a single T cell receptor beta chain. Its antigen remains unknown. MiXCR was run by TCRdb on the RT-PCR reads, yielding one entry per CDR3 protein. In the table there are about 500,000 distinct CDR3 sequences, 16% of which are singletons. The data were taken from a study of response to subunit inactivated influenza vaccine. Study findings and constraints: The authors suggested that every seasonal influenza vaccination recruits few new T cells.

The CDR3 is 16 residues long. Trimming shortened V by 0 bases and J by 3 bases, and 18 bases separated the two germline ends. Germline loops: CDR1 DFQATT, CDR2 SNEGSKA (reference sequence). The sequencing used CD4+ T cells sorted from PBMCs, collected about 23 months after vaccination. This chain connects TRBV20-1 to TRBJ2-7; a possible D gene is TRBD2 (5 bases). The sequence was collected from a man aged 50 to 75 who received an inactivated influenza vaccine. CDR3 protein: CSARDKRFLTIYEQYF. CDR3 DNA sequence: TGCAGTGCTAGAGATAAGAGGTTCTTGACTATCTACGAGCAGTACTTC.